The T cell receptor (beta chain) under discussion was sequenced for a study of PD-L1 blockade in urothelial cancer. Study background: Investigators checked blood 3 weeks (second dose) and 6 weeks after treatment start.

General study findings and limits: A pretreatment blood TCR clonality that fell below the median predicted better progression-free and overall survival.

In regard to this clone: Its antigen is still unknown.

Time point specified: peripheral blood 6 weeks after treatment start. Sample contribution per patient ranged from 1 to 8, covering pretreatment and on-treatment. Between the trimmed V and J ends, which lost 4 bases and 8 bases, there was a span of 18 bases. Germline assignment: CDR1 SEHNR and CDR2 FQNEAQ (reference sequence). The CDR3 loop spans 15 amino acids. The authors spiked synthetic TCR analog templates into each PCR. Some clones are missing from TCRdb's copy, which holds only in-frame ones; the method was immunoSEQ multiplex PCR. Of 50,000 to 55,000 clones in the sample, 88% are singletons; the top ten hold roughly 2.5%.

The sample here was PBMCs, taken around atezolizumab (anti-PD-L1) treatment. The receptor was isolated from a man aged 55 to 70 with urothelial cancer. V usage is TRBV7-9 and J usage is TRBJ2-4; possible D gene TRBD1, 6 bases. The CDR3 region has the DNA TGTGCCAGCAGCTCGCCTTGGGGGCCTGAGGACATTCAGTACTTC. Amino acids: CASSSPWGPEDIQYF.